The rows below give T cell receptor beta chains drawn from one sample of a study of Ad26.COV2.S vaccination and SARS-CoV-2 variants. Sequencing used immunoSEQ multiplex PCR; TCRdb keeps in-frame clones, though not all of them. The sample records hundreds of thousands of clones, around 90% being singletons. This material consisted of peripheral blood, taken in a trial of Ad26.COV2.S vaccine versus placebo. Receptors originate from a person between 18 and 59 years old who received the Ad26.COV2.S COVID-19 vaccine or a placebo. Each CDR3 is given with its conserved first and last residue. The D gene is left open where the match is weak. Size is omitted from some rows. Given values are once, few, many or a class for expanded clones.

j_call,d_call,v_call,clone_size,cdr3_aa,cdr3_nt
TRBJ1-5,.,TRBV10-1,.,CASRQEGQPQHF,TGCGCCAGCAGACAGGAGGGTCAGCCCCAGCATTTT
TRBJ2-1,.,TRBV7-6,.,CASSQPWTKNNEQFF,TGTGCCAGCAGCCAACCATGGACTAAAAACAATGAGCAGTTCTTC
TRBJ2-3,TRBD2,TRBV9,.,CASSRLADTDTQYF,TGTGCCAGCAGCCGGCTAGCGGACACAGATACGCAGTATTTT
TRBJ1-4,TRBD1,TRBV9,.,CASSGQGERTNEKLFF,TGTGCCAGCAGCGGACAGGGAGAAAGGACTAATGAAAAACTGTTTTTT
TRBJ2-7,.,TRBV5-6,.,CASSLVGASYEQYF,TGTGCCAGCAGCTTGGTGGGCGCCTCCTACGAGCAGTACTTC
TRBJ2-2,.,TRBV12-5,.,CASGLSGDYTGELFF,TGTGCTAGTGGTTTATCGGGGGACTACACCGGGGAGCTGTTTTTT
TRBJ2-3,.,TRBV9,.,CASSVGGRGFYTDTQYF,TGTGCCAGCAGCGTAGGAGGTCGGGGGTTCTACACAGATACGCAGTATTTT
TRBJ2-1,.,TRBV30,.,CAGDGYSYNEQFF,TGTGCCGGTGACGGGTACTCATACAATGAGCAGTTCTTC
TRBJ2-2,.,TRBV6-4,.,CASSALSGELFF,TGTGCCAGCAGTGCCCTATCCGGGGAGCTGTTTTTT
TRBJ1-5,.,TRBV7-8,.,CASSLGGDPRTQPQHF,TGTGCCAGCAGCTTAGGTGGTGACCCCAGGACCCAGCCCCAGCATTTT
TRBJ2-7,.,TRBV27,.,CASSGTYEQYF,TGTGCCAGCAGTGGAACCTACGAGCAGTACTTC
TRBJ2-5,.,TRBV6-1,.,CASSEPPSAQYF,TGTGCCAGCAGTGAACCCCCGTCAGCCCAGTACTTC
TRBJ2-7,TRBD1,TRBV2,.,CASSEGQGDRREQYF,TGTGCCAGCAGTGAAGGGCAGGGGGATCGAAGGGAGCAGTACTTC
TRBJ2-7,.,TRBV6-5,.,CASSYSWGQIEYEQYF,TGTGCCAGCAGTTACTCCTGGGGGCAGATTGAGTACGAGCAGTACTTC
TRBJ2-1,TRBD1,TRBV25-1,.,CASRGQGAWNEQFF,TGTGCCAGCAGAGGACAGGGGGCTTGGAATGAGCAGTTCTTC
TRBJ1-4,.,TRBV12-3/TRBV12-4,.,CASSPREGGKLFF,TGTGCCAGCAGTCCCCGCGAAGGCGGAAAACTGTTTTTT
TRBJ1-5,.,TRBV5-4,few,CASSLDRAQPQHF,TGTGCCAGCAGCTTGGACAGGGCTCAGCCCCAGCATTTT
TRBJ2-2,.,TRBV5-1,.,CASSLEARASTFTGELFF,TGCGCCAGCAGCTTGGAAGCTCGGGCCTCCACCTTCACCGGGGAGCTGTTTTTT
TRBJ1-1,.,TRBV29-1,.,CSVDFWQGDTEAFF,TGCAGCGTTGATTTCTGGCAGGGTGACACTGAAGCTTTCTTT
TRBJ2-3,TRBD1,TRBV7-9,.,CASSWGQASTDTQYF,TGTGCCAGCAGCTGGGGACAGGCCTCCACAGATACGCAGTATTTT
TRBJ1-1,.,TRBV28,.,CASSLWKGTEAFF,TGTGCCAGCAGTTTGTGGAAGGGCACTGAAGCTTTCTTT
TRBJ1-1,.,TRBV6-6,once,CASGGYREAFF,TGTGCCAGCGGGGGGTACAGGGAAGCTTTCTTT
TRBJ2-5,TRBD2,TRBV4-2,.,CASSPPGTSGIQETQYF,TGTGCCAGCAGCCCCCCCGGGACTAGCGGGATTCAAGAGACCCAGTACTTC
TRBJ2-5,.,TRBV6-5,.,CAHGVWLVYQETQYF,TGTGCCCACGGGGTGTGGTTAGTCTACCAAGAGACCCAGTACTTC
TRBJ1-2,.,TRBV19,.,CASMEYDIHDLYGYTF,TGTGCCAGTATGGAGTATGACATACACGACCTCTATGGCTACACCTTC
TRBJ2-1,.,TRBV24-1,once,CATLGPQNEQFF,TGTGCCACGTTGGGCCCCCAGAATGAGCAGTTCTTC
TRBJ1-4,.,TRBV15,.,CATSRDRKGGNEKLFF,TGTGCCACCAGCAGAGATCGGAAGGGGGGTAATGAAAAACTGTTTTTT
TRBJ2-7,.,TRBV6-2/TRBV6-3,.,CASSYPGQRTLPTGTGEQYF,TGTGCCAGCAGTTACCCCGGACAGCGTACCTTGCCCACGGGTACGGGGGAGCAGTACTTC
TRBJ2-2,.,TRBV3-1/TRBV3-2,once,CASSQTGANTGELFF,TGTGCCAGCAGCCAAACGGGGGCAAACACCGGGGAGCTGTTTTTT
TRBJ1-6,TRBD1,TRBV19,.,CASSMTGGSLGSPLHF,TGTGCCAGTAGTATGACAGGGGGCTCCTTGGGTTCACCCCTCCACTTT
TRBJ1-2,TRBD1,TRBV6-5,few,CASSSETGAFQEGYTF,TGTGCCAGCAGTTCCGAGACAGGGGCCTTCCAAGAAGGCTACACCTTC
TRBJ1-3,.,TRBV29-1,once,CSVEEGRGNTIYF,TGCAGCGTTGAAGAGGGGCGAGGAAACACCATATATTTT
TRBJ2-3,.,TRBV3-1/TRBV3-2,once,CASSQDWAGFSTDTQYF,TGTGCCAGCAGCCAAGATTGGGCAGGATTTAGCACAGATACGCAGTATTTT
TRBJ2-2,.,TRBV19,.,CASSPRARQDPIFLAWSTGELFF,TGTGCCAGTAGTCCCAGAGCCCGACAAGACCCAATTTTTCTAGCTTGGTCCACCGGGGAGCTGTTTTTT
TRBJ1-1,TRBD1,TRBV12-3/TRBV12-4,.,CASSWTGDEAFF,TGTGCCAGCAGCTGGACAGGGGATGAAGCTTTCTTT
TRBJ2-2,TRBD2,TRBV5-8,.,CASSFPRGGTGELFF,TGTGCCAGCAGCTTTCCTCGGGGGGGCACCGGGGAGCTGTTTTTT
TRBJ2-7,TRBD2,TRBV6-5,.,CASSNYPGGVEQYF,TGTGCCAGCAGTAATTATCCCGGGGGGGTCGAGCAGTACTTC
TRBJ2-1,.,TRBV30,.,CAWSVLLEYNEQFF,TGTGCCTGGAGTGTACTCCTGGAGTACAATGAGCAGTTCTTC
TRBJ2-7,.,TRBV6-2/TRBV6-3,.,CASSYSGAYEQYF,TGTGCCAGCAGTTACTCGGGGGCCTACGAGCAGTACTTC
TRBJ2-7,TRBD1,TRBV2,.,CASRKRTGESYEQYF,TGTGCCAGCAGAAAGAGGACAGGGGAATCCTACGAGCAGTACTTC
TRBJ2-2,TRBD1,TRBV9,.,CASSARDRGTRTGELFF,TGTGCCAGCAGCGCACGAGACAGGGGGACGAGGACCGGGGAGCTGTTTTTT
TRBJ1-2,TRBD1,TRBV28,many,CASSSFRDRDFGYTF,TGTGCCAGCAGTTCCTTCCGGGACAGGGACTTTGGCTACACCTTC
TRBJ2-3,.,TRBV10-3,.,CAISESGDRRDTQYF,TGTGCCATCAGTGAGTCGGGGGACCGTAGGGATACGCAGTATTTT
TRBJ1-6,.,TRBV18,.,CASSPPKGRGTSYNSPLHF,TGTGCCAGCTCACCACCTAAAGGCAGGGGTACCTCCTATAATTCACCCCTCCACTTT
TRBJ2-3,.,TRBV7-2,.,CASSLEGTDTQYF,TGTGCCAGCAGCTTAGAGGGCACAGATACGCAGTATTTT